This passage covers 2 T cell receptor beta chains from one sample sequenced in a study of graft-versus-host responses after intestinal transplantation. Sequencing was performed with immunoSEQ multiplex PCR; in TCRdb, only in-frame clones are kept and a portion is missing. The sample lists over 65,000 clones; around 92% were seen once. The sample here was PBMCs, taken 98 days after intestinal transplantation. The receptors come from a human patient who received an intestinal transplant, so some T cells may come from the graft donor.

With respect to this clone: Other DNA sequences in the same sample also yield this CDR3. This rearrangement joins TRBV6-4 to TRBJ2-3, with 11 bases matching TRBD2. The CDR3 is 14 residues long. V gave up 3 bases and J gave up 4 bases; unmatched junction bases: 0. CDR1 is MRHNA, CDR2 SNTAGT, per germline. The CDR3 DNA reads as TGTGCCAGCAGTGATAGCGGGGGGGCAGATACGCAGTATTTT. Its translation is CASSDSGGADTQYF.

The chain links TRBV2 to TRBJ2-5; D gene ambiguous. Trimming cost V 2 bases and J 7 bases, with 14 bases left between them. This CDR3 spans 14 amino acids. Germline V gene sequence: CDR1 SNHLY, CDR2 FYNNEI. CDR3 in amino acids: CASSENGNPWTQYF. CDR3 coding DNA: TGTGCCAGCAGTGAAAACGGCAACCCATGGACCCAGTACTTC.